This TCR beta chain was retrieved from a study of blood T cells in healthy people across ages. The CDR3 runs 12 residues. Germline loops: CDR1 SNHLY, CDR2 FYNNEI. With a J-beta primer mix and a sample-barcoded 5' primer, a second PCR ran about 7 to 11 cycles. Each cDNA molecule was tagged by a template-switch adaptor that had 12 random nucleotides. Each CDR3 protein gets one entry after TCRdb re-called the 5' RACE reads with MiXCR. The data show under 2,000,000 distinct CDR3 sequences, around half seen once. With respect to this clonotype: One junction end disagrees with the germline gene, perhaps due to a read error.

The sample consisted of blood. The V and J genes are TRBV2 and TRBJ2-5; D assignment may be TRBD1 or TRBD2 (5 bases each). The sequence was collected from a woman aged 40 to 50 in good health. The CDR3 is CTSDRGQETQYF. CDR3 bases: TGTACCAGCGATCGGGGCCAGGAGACCCAGTACTTC.